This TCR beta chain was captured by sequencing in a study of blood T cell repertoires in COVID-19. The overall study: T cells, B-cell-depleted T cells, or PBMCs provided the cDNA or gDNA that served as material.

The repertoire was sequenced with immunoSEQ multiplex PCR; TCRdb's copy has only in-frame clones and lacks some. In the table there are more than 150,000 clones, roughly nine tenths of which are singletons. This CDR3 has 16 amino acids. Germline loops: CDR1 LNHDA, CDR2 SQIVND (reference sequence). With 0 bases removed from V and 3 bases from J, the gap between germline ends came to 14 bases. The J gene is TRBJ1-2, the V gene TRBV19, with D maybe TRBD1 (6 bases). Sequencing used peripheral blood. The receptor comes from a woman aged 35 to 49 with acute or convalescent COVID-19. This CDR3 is CASSIDWGQGYYGYTF. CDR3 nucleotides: TGTGCCAGTAGTATAGATTGGGGGCAGGGCTACTATGGCTACACCTTC.